Listed below are T cell receptor beta chains from one sample, sequenced in a study of blood T cells in healthy people across ages. MiXCR, applied by TCRdb to the 5' RACE reads, yields one record per CDR3 protein. The profile covers 600,000 to 1,000,000 distinct CDR3 sequences, with roughly 25% appearing a single time and roughly 3.8% taken by the ten largest. The same data also went into a second study, on T cells of mothers and their children.

Sequencing was carried out using blood. The receptor source for this set is a boy younger than 18 in good health. Both conserved end residues are part of each CDR3. The D gene is left open where the match is weak. Expanded clones get a size class; other rows say once, few or many, or leave the size out.

clone_size,v_call,d_call,j_call,cdr3_aa,cdr3_nt
NA,TRBV9,NA,TRBJ2-5,CASSVPLAWGETQYF,TGTGCCAGCAGCGTACCCCTAGCCTGGGGGGAGACCCAGTACTTC
NA,TRBV20-1,NA,TRBJ1-5,CSARGGGAGNQPQHF,TGCAGTGCTAGGGGTGGGGGGGCTGGGAATCAGCCCCAGCATTTT
NA,TRBV29-1,TRBD1,TRBJ2-1,CSEYTGGIYNEQFF,TGCAGCGAATATACAGGGGGCATCTACAATGAGCAGTTCTTC
few,TRBV27,NA,TRBJ2-7,CASSWTGDTYEQYF,TGTGCCAGCAGTTGGACCGGAGATACCTACGAGCAGTACTTC
few,TRBV6-2/TRBV6-3,NA,TRBJ2-7,CASSYSWRHREQYF,TGTGCCAGCAGTTACTCTTGGCGGCACCGCGAGCAGTACTTC
NA,TRBV20-1,NA,TRBJ2-1,CSARRQGPYNEQFF,TGCAGTGCTAGGAGGCAGGGCCCCTACAATGAGCAGTTCTTC
NA,TRBV20-1,NA,TRBJ2-5,CSARWLAEETQYF,TGCAGTGCTAGATGGCTAGCTGAGGAGACCCAGTACTTC
NA,TRBV27,NA,TRBJ2-1,CASSLSFRYNEQFF,TGTGCCAGCAGTTTATCGTTCCGTTACAATGAGCAGTTCTTC
few,TRBV19,NA,TRBJ2-7,CASRRDTSSYEQYF,TGTGCCAGTAGGCGGGACACCAGCTCCTACGAGCAGTACTTC
NA,TRBV3-1,NA,TRBJ2-7,CASSQGALTYEQYF,TGTGCCAGCAGCCAAGGGGCACTCACCTACGAGCAGTACTTC
NA,TRBV7-8,NA,TRBJ1-4,CASSWGRRKATNEKLFF,TGTGCCAGCAGCTGGGGACGGAGGAAAGCAACTAATGAAAAACTGTTTTTT
few,TRBV28,NA,TRBJ2-7,CASSFLRSYEQYF,TGTGCCAGCAGTTTTCTCAGATCCTACGAGCAGTACTTC
NA,TRBV4-3,TRBD2,TRBJ2-5,CASSQDWLAAGGHYHQETQYF,TGCGCCAGCAGCCAAGATTGGCTAGCGGCGGGGGGGCACTACCACCAAGAGACCCAGTACTTC
few,TRBV7-9,NA,TRBJ2-5,CASSLGSVLQETQYF,TGTGCCAGCAGCTTAGGGTCGGTGCTTCAAGAGACCCAGTACTTC
NA,TRBV20-1,NA,TRBJ2-5,CSAPSAGETQYF,TGCAGTGCGCCCTCAGCGGGAGAGACCCAGTACTTC
NA,TRBV20-1,TRBD2,TRBJ2-2,CSAPGLAGAAGELFF,TGCAGTGCCCCAGGACTAGCGGGAGCGGCCGGGGAGCTGTTTTTT
NA,TRBV6-4,NA,TRBJ2-2,CASSRHFNTGELFF,TGTGCCAGCTCCCGACACTTCAACACCGGGGAGCTGTTTTTT
few,TRBV7-9,NA,TRBJ1-6,CASSGDSSYNSPLHF,TGTGCCAGCAGCGGAGACAGCTCCTATAATTCACCCCTCCACTTT
NA,TRBV7-9,NA,TRBJ1-1,CASSPIFDRRDTEAFF,TGTGCCAGCAGCCCCATCTTCGACAGGCGAGACACTGAAGCTTTCTTT
NA,TRBV2,TRBD2,TRBJ2-5,CASSERSSGGGETQCF,TGTGCCAGCAGTGAGAGGTCTAGCGGGGGAGGGGAGACCCAGTGCTTC
NA,TRBV28,NA,TRBJ1-5,CASSLAVNQPQHF,TGTGCCAGCAGTTTAGCAGTCAATCAGCCCCAGCATTTT
NA,TRBV3-1,NA,TRBJ1-3,CASSPRVSLISGNTIYF,TGTGCCAGCAGCCCCCGTGTCTCTCTGATCTCTGGAAACACCATATATTTT
few,TRBV10-3,TRBD2,TRBJ2-5,CAISEMTSGGSPQETQYF,TGTGCCATCAGTGAGATGACTAGCGGGGGCTCCCCTCAAGAGACCCAGTACTTC
many,TRBV6-2/TRBV6-3,TRBD2,TRBJ2-4,CASSYWEGNQYF,TGTGCCAGCAGTTATTGGGAGGGAAATCAGTACTTC
many,TRBV12-3/TRBV12-4,TRBD1,TRBJ1-1,CASSSGGVTEAFF,TGTGCCAGCAGTTCAGGGGGCGTCACTGAAGCTTTCTTT
NA,TRBV5-6,TRBD1,TRBJ2-5,CASSLGRTGAETQYF,TGTGCCAGCAGCTTGGGGCGGACAGGGGCAGAGACCCAGTACTTC
NA,TRBV6-2/TRBV6-3,TRBD1,TRBJ2-7,CASSTKRDRTYEQYF,TGTGCCAGCTCCACAAAGAGGGACAGGACCTACGAGCAGTACTTC
few,TRBV27,TRBD2,TRBJ2-5,CASRGLAGEETQYF,TGTGCCAGCAGGGGCCTAGCGGGGGAGGAGACCCAGTACTTC
few,TRBV18,NA,TRBJ2-6,CASSPTTTGNTGANVLTF,TGTGCCAGCTCACCAACTACTACAGGGAATACTGGGGCCAACGTCCTGACTTTC
NA,TRBV6-5,TRBD1,TRBJ1-1,CASSYRGQELAFF,TGTGCCAGCAGTTACAGGGGGCAAGAGTTGGCTTTCTTT
NA,TRBV5-1,NA,TRBJ2-7,CASSPRDVSYEQYF,TGCGCCAGCAGCCCACGGGACGTCTCCTACGAGCAGTACTTC
NA,TRBV6-2/TRBV6-3,NA,TRBJ2-4,CASHKEVAKNIQYF,TGTGCCAGCCACAAAGAGGTAGCCAAAAACATTCAGTACTTC
few,TRBV12-3/TRBV12-4,NA,TRBJ2-1,CASSPIPREQFF,TGTGCCAGCAGTCCCATACCACGAGAGCAGTTCTTC
few,TRBV20-1,NA,TRBJ2-2,CSARGRVTGELFF,TGCAGTGCTAGAGGCAGGGTTACCGGGGAGCTGTTTTTT
NA,TRBV5-1,NA,TRBJ1-1,CASSLGVDGTEAFF,TGCGCCAGCAGCTTGGGCGTAGACGGCACTGAAGCTTTCTTT
NA,TRBV20-1,TRBD2,TRBJ2-3,CSAPLAGGPADTQYF,TGCAGTGCTCCCCTAGCGGGAGGGCCGGCAGATACGCAGTATTTT
NA,TRBV5-1,TRBD1,TRBJ2-6,CASSVQGFGANVLTF,TGCGCCAGCAGTGTACAGGGGTTTGGGGCCAACGTCCTGACTTTC
few,TRBV5-1,TRBD1,TRBJ1-3,CASSLETGEGNTIYF,TGCGCCAGCAGCTTGGAGACAGGGGAAGGAAACACCATATATTTT
NA,TRBV29-1,NA,TRBJ1-1,CSVDPKGTEAFF,TGCAGCGTTGACCCCAAGGGGACTGAAGCTTTCTTT
NA,TRBV28,NA,TRBJ1-3,CASSSGSWAIYF,TGTGCCAGCAGTTCGGGATCTTGGGCCATATATTTT
NA,TRBV20-1,NA,TRBJ1-2,CSARDKTFGEGYTF,TGCAGTGCTAGAGATAAGACCTTTGGGGAAGGCTACACCTTC
few,TRBV5-1,NA,TRBJ2-3,CASSLARLTDTQYF,TGCGCCAGCAGCTTGGCCCGGCTGACAGATACGCAGTATTTT
NA,TRBV10-2,NA,TRBJ1-2,CASSGRGRANYGYTF,TGCGCCAGCAGCGGCCGAGGGCGAGCTAACTATGGCTACACCTTC